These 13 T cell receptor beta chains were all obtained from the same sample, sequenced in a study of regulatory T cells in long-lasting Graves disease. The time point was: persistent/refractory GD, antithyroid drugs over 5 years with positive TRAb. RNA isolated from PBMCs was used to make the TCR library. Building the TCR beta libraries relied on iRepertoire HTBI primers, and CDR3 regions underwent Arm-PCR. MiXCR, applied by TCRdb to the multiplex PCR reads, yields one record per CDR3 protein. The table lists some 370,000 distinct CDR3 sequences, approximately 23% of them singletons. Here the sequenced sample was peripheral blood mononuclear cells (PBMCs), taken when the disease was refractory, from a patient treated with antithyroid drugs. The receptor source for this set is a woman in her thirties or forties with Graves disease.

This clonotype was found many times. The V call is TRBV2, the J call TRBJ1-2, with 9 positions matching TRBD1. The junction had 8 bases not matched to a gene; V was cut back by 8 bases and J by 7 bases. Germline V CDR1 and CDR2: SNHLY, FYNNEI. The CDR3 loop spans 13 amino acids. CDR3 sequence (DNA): TGTGCCAGCGGGGTACAGGGGGCGCGTGGCTACACCTTC. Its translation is CASGVQGARGYTF.

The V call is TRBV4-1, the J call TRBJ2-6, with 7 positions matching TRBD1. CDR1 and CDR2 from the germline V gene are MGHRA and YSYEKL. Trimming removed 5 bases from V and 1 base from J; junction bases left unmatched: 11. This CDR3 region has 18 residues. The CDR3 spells CASSELWTGTSGANVLTF. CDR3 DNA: TGCGCCAGCAGCGAATTGTGGACAGGTACATCTGGGGCCAACGTCCTGACTTTC.

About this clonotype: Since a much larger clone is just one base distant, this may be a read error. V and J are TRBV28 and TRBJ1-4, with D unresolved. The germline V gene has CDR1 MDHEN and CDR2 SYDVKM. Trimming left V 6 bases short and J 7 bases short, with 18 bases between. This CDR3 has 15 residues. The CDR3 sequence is CASRTGLLEGEKLFF. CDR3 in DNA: TGTGCCAGCAGAACGGGGTTGCTTGAGGGTGAAAAACTGTTTTTT.

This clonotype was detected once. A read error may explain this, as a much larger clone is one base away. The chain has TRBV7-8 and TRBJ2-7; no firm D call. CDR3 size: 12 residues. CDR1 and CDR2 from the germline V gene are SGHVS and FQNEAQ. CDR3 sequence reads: CASSLLSGERYF. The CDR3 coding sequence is TGTGCCAGCAGCTTATTGTCCGGCGAGCGGTACTTC.

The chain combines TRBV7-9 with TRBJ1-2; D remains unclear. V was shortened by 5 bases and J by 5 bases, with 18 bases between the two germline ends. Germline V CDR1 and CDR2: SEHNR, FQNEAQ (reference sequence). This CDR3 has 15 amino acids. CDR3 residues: CASSPPPAERYGYTF. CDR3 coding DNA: TGTGCCAGCAGCCCCCCCCCGGCAGAGAGATATGGCTACACCTTC.

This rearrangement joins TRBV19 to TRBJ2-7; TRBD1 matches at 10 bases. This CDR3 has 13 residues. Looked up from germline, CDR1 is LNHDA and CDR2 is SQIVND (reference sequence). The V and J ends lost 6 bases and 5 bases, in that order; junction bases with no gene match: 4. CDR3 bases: TGTGCCAGTAGGGGGACAGGGGCCCACGAGCAGTACTTC. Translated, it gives CASRGTGAHEQYF.

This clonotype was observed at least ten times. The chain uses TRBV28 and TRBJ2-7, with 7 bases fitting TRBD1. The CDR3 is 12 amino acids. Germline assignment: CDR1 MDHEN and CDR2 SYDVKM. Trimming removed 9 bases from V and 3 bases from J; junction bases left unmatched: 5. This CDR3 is CASGQEGYEQYF. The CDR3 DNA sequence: TGTGCCAGTGGACAGGAAGGCTACGAGCAGTACTTC.

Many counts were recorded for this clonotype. The CDR3 is CRVSNTEAFF. The CDR3 nucleotides are TGCAGGGTTTCGAACACTGAAGCTTTCTTT. The chain combines TRBV20-1 with TRBJ1-1; no clear D gene. In germline, CDR1 is DFQATT, CDR2 SNEGSKA (reference sequence). The CDR3 consists of 10 residues.

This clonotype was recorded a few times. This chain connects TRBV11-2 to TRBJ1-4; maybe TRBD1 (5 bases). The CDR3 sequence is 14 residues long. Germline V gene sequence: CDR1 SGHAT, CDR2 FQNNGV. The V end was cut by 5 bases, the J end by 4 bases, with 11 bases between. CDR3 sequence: CASSAQGINEKLFF. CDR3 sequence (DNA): TGTGCCAGCAGCGCTCAGGGCATTAATGAAAAACTGTTTTTT.

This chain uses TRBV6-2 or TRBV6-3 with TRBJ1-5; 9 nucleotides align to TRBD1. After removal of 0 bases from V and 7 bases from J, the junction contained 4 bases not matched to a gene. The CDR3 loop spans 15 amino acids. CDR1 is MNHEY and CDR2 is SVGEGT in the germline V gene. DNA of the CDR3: TGTGCCAGCAGTTACTCGGGACAGGGTAGCCAGCCCCAGCATTTT. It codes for CASSYSGQGSQPQHF.

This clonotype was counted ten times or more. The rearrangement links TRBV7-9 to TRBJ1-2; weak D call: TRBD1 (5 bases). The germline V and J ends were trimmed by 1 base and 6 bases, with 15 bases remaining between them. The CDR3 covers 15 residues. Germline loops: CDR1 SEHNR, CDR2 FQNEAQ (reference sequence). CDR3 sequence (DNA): TGTGCCAGCAGCTTAGTGGCTGCGGGGGTGCATGGCTACACCTTC. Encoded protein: CASSLVAAGVHGYTF.

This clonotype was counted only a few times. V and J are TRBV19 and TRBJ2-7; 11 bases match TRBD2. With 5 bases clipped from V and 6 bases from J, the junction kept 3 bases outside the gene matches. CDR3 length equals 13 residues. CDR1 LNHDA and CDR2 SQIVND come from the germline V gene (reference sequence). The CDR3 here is CASSLAGGLEQYF. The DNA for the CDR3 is TGTGCCAGTAGTTTAGCGGGAGGGCTCGAGCAGTACTTC.

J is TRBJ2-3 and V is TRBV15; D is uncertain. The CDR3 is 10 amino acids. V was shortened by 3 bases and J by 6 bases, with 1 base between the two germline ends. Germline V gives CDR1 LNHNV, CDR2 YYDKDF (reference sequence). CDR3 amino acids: CATSSDTQYF. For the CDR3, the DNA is TGTGCCACCAGCAGTGATACGCAGTATTTT.